These 15 T cell receptor beta chains originate from one sample sequenced in a study of cytomegalovirus exposure and HLA in healthy donors. The method was immunoSEQ multiplex PCR; TCRdb's version includes in-frame clones alone and lacks a portion of them. The data contain about 150,000 clones, around 90% of them singletons. Input material: PBMCs. These receptors all come from a woman younger than 30 in good health and CMV-seropositive.

The chain links TRBV5-4 to TRBJ2-3, with 9 bases fitting TRBD2. J was trimmed by 2 bases and V by 3 bases; bases with no gene match: 7. From germline, CDR1 is SGHNT and CDR2 YYREEE (reference sequence). The length of the CDR3 is 16 residues. CDR3 bases: TGTGCCAGCAGCTCGGTAGCGGGAGTAAACACAGATACGCAGTATTTT. Encoded protein: CASSSVAGVNTDTQYF.

The V call is TRBV30, the J call TRBJ1-4; the D is unclear. The CDR3 is made up of 16 amino acids. Germline CDR1 reads GTSNPN; CDR2 reads SVGIG (reference sequence). V was shortened by 3 bases and J by 5 bases, with 19 bases between the two germline ends. For the CDR3, the DNA is TGTGCCTGGAGAGGTCAGGCGGGAGGTGGGAATGAAAAACTGTTTTTT. Amino acids: CAWRGQAGGGNEKLFF.

The chain links TRBV16 to TRBJ1-3; D may be TRBD1 (5 bases). The germline V gene has CDR1 KGHSY and CDR2 FQNENV. Trimming cost V 0 bases and J 3 bases, with 12 bases left between them. The CDR3 spans 16 residues. The CDR3 DNA reads TGTGCCAGCAGCCAATCGACCCAGGGTCTTGGAAACACCATATATTTT. Protein sequence: CASSQSTQGLGNTIYF.

The J gene is TRBJ1-3, the V gene TRBV19, with D unresolved. This CDR3 spans 13 amino acids. Germline V CDR1 and CDR2: LNHDA, SQIVND (reference sequence). The V end lost 1 base, the J end lost 11 bases, and 12 bases lay between the germline ends. CDR3 sequence (DNA): TGTGCCAGTAGTATAGGAGGAGCTATCCCCATATATTTT. Translating it yields CASSIGGAIPIYF.

CDR3 DNA sequence: TGCGCCAGCAGCTTGGGTCCAGGGGGCGCCCGCTATCAGCCCCAGCATTTT. Its protein product is CASSLGPGGARYQPQHF. V gene TRBV5-1 combines with J gene TRBJ1-5; 8 bases match TRBD1. This CDR3 comprises 17 residues. Germline V gives CDR1 SGHRS, CDR2 YFSETQ. Trimming at V came to 0 bases and at J to 5 bases, leaving 10 bases not matched to a gene.

This clone occurred once. CDR3 in amino acids: CASSQEATDRGKTQYF. The DNA of the CDR3 is TGTGCCAGCAGCCAAGAGGCGACGGACAGGGGCAAGACCCAGTACTTC. V and J are TRBV14 and TRBJ2-5; 9 bases agree with TRBD1. Germline V CDR1 and CDR2: SGHDN, FVKESK. This CDR3 contains 16 residues. The trim removed 0 bases at V and 6 bases at J, leaving 8 bases unmatched. Based on the CDR3 plus reference TRBV14 and TRBJ2-5, the full variable domain is EAGVTQFPSHSVIEKGQTVTLRCDPISGHDNLYWYRRVMGKEIKFLLHFVKESKQDESGMPNNRFLAERTGGTYSTLKVQPAELEDSGVYFCASSQEATDRGKTQYFGPGTRLLVL.

The sample holds a few counts of this clone. The chain combines TRBV9 with TRBJ2-5; the D is unclear. This CDR3 has 14 residues. Germline CDR1 is SGDLS and CDR2 is YYNGEE. With 0 bases removed from V and 4 bases from J, the gap between germline ends came to 10 bases. As DNA, the CDR3 is TGTGCCAGCAGCGTAGCTCCGACGGGAGAGACCCAGTACTTC. Translation gives CASSVAPTGETQYF.

This rearrangement joins TRBV6-1 to TRBJ2-2, with TRBD2 identical over 11 bases. Trimming removed 0 bases from V and 6 bases from J; junction bases left unmatched: 12. This CDR3 has 19 amino acids. Germline-derived CDR1 and CDR2 are MNHNS and SASEGT. In nucleotides, the CDR3 is TGTGCCAGCAGTGAAGCAGGCACCTATAGCGGGAGGGCCCCCGGGGAGCTGTTTTTT. Translating it yields CASSEAGTYSGRAPGELFF.

This clone was counted once. The V gene is TRBV7-3, the J gene TRBJ2-1; 9 nucleotides align to TRBD2. J lost 6 bases, V lost 2 bases, and 11 bases had no gene match. Germline CDR1 SGHTA, CDR2 FQGTGA. The CDR3 loop spans 17 amino acids. CDR3 protein: CASSLGGGRALVNEQFF. The CDR3 region has the DNA TGTGCCAGCAGCTTAGGGGGCGGGAGGGCCTTGGTCAATGAGCAGTTCTTC.

The chain links TRBV6-5 to TRBJ2-1; the match to TRBD2 covers 8 bases. The length of the CDR3 is 16 residues. The J segment lost 6 bases and the V segment lost 4 bases, leaving 11 bases of the junction unmatched. CDR1 is MNHEY and CDR2 is SVGAGI in the germline V gene. The CDR3 nucleotides read TGTGCCAGCAGTTGGGGCCTGGCGGGAGGCCCCAATGAGCAGTTCTTC. Translation: CASSWGLAGGPNEQFF.

About this clone: Distinct nucleotide sequences in the sample also encode this CDR3. The chain couples TRBV11-2 to TRBJ1-2; 9 bases fit TRBD1. V gave up 1 base and J gave up 6 bases; unmatched junction bases: 6. Germline V gene lookup returns CDR1 SGHAT and CDR2 FQNNGV. CDR3 size: 15 residues. The DNA for the CDR3 is TGTGCCAGCAGCTTAGTGGGGGACAGGGCAGATGGCTACACCTTC. This codes for CASSLVGDRADGYTF.

The J gene is TRBJ2-7, the V gene TRBV5-1, with 8 bases aligning to TRBD1. The CDR3 totals 14 residues. Trimming removed 6 bases from V and 4 bases from J; junction bases left unmatched: 9. Germline CDR1 is SGHRS and CDR2 is YFSETQ. CDR3 sequence: CASISGTGDYEQYF. The DNA of the CDR3 is TGCGCCAGCATTAGTGGGACAGGAGATTACGAGCAGTACTTC.

This clone was picked up one time. The V gene is TRBV5-1, the J gene TRBJ2-1; TRBD2 might be the D (5 bases). The CDR3 is made up of 14 amino acids. CDR1 is SGHRS and CDR2 is YFSETQ in the germline V gene. The V gene lost 4 bases and the J gene lost 5 bases, with 13 bases spanning the gap. This chain's CDR3 is CASSTRTGNNEQFF. The CDR3 nucleotides are TGCGCCAGCAGCACTAGGACTGGCAACAATGAGCAGTTCTTC.

The gene calls are TRBV15 and TRBJ1-4; a weak D match, TRBD1 (5 bases). In germline, CDR1 is LNHNV, CDR2 YYDKDF (reference sequence). The CDR3 consists of 14 residues. The V and J ends lost 1 base and 7 bases respectively, with 10 bases between them. The CDR3 reads CATSRGGASEKLFF. The CDR3 region has the DNA TGTGCCACCAGCAGAGGGGGCGCGAGTGAAAAACTGTTTTTT.

This clone appeared once. The genes are TRBV29-1 and TRBJ1-1; TRBD1 matches 10 bases. CDR1 and CDR2 (germline): SQVTM, ANQGSEA. Trimming removed 4 bases from V and 6 bases from J; junction bases left unmatched: 5. The CDR3 length is 13 residues. CDR3 sequence reads: CSVGRGQGAEAFF. The CDR3 DNA reads TGCAGCGTTGGCCGAGGACAGGGGGCTGAAGCTTTCTTT. Looking up the rest from reference TRBV29-1 and TRBJ1-1 gives the full variable domain: SAVISQKPSRDICQRGTSLTIQCQVDSQVTMMFWYRQQPGQSLTLIATANQGSEATYESGFVIDKFPISRPNLTFSTLTVSNMSPEDSSIYLCSVGRGQGAEAFFGQGTRLTVV.